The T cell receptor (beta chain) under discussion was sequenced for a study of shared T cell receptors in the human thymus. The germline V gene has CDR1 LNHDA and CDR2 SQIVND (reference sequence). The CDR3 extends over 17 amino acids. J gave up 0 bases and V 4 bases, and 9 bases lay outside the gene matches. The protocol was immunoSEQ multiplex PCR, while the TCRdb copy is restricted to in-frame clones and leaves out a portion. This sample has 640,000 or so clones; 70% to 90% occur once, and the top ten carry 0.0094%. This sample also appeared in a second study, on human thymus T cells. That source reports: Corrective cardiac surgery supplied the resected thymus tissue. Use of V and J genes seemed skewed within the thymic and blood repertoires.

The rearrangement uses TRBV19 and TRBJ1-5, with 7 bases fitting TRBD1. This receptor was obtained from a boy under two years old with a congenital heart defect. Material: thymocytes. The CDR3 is CASSTYTTGDSNQPQHF. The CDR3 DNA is TGTGCCAGTAGTACGTACACTACAGGGGATAGCAATCAGCCCCAGCATTTT.